Listed below are T cell receptor beta chains from one sample, sequenced in a study of early T cells in non-severe SARS-CoV-2 infection. TCRdb itself ran the 5' RACE reads through MiXCR, one entry per CDR3 protein. The sample holds 80,000 or so distinct CDR3 sequences, roughly 13% seen once. The sequencing sample was made of whole blood. The receptors stem from an adult who was a healthcare worker with PCR-confirmed SARS-CoV-2 infection or an uninfected control (not recorded which). The CDR3 runs from the conserved cysteine through the conserved F or W. Fields, in order: CDR3 length, D gene, V gene, J gene, clone size, CDR3 DNA, CDR3 protein. A D gene is named only where the DNA matches it firmly. A row's size may be missing; if present it is once, few, many or a size class.

length: 13; D: NA; V: TRBV12-3/TRBV12-4; J: TRBJ1-5; size: NA; DNA: TGTGCCAGCAGCCCAATCGGCAATCAGCCCCAGCATTTT; CDR3: CASSPIGNQPQHF
length: 15; D: NA; V: TRBV20-1; J: TRBJ1-4; size: NA; DNA: TGCAGTGCTAGCGCTCCCTCCTTTGTCAATGAAAAACTGTTTTTT; CDR3: CSASAPSFVNEKLFF
length: 14; D: TRBD2; V: TRBV20-1; J: TRBJ2-1; size: many; DNA: TGCAGTGCTAGCTTACTAGCGCCCTACAATGAGCAGTTCTTC; CDR3: CSASLLAPYNEQFF
length: 16; D: TRBD2; V: TRBV5-6; J: TRBJ2-1; size: many; DNA: TGTGCCAGCAGCTTGAGGCTAGCGGGCTCCTACAATGAGCAGTTCTTC; CDR3: CASSLRLAGSYNEQFF
length: 13; D: NA; V: TRBV5-1; J: TRBJ2-2; size: many; DNA: TGCGCCAGCAGCTTGGCGGGGGTCCGGGAGCTGTTTTTT; CDR3: CASSLAGVRELFF
length: 16; D: NA; V: TRBV7-9; J: TRBJ1-1; size: NA; DNA: TGTGCCAGCAGCCTAGGGGCAGGCAGACCGAACACTGAAGCTTTCTTT; CDR3: CASSLGAGRPNTEAFF
length: 15; D: NA; V: TRBV19; J: TRBJ1-1; size: NA; DNA: TGTGCCAGTAGTATAGTCTCTGGGGGAAACACTGAAGCTTTCTTT; CDR3: CASSIVSGGNTEAFF
length: 16; D: TRBD2; V: TRBV2; J: TRBJ2-5; size: many; DNA: TGTGCCAGCAGTCCCCGACTAGCGGGAGGGCAAGAGACCCAGTACTTC; CDR3: CASSPRLAGGQETQYF
length: 14; D: NA; V: TRBV18; J: TRBJ2-7; size: many; DNA: TGTGCCAGCTCACCCCTAGGGACCGTTGGCGAGCAGTACTTC; CDR3: CASSPLGTVGEQYF
length: 14; D: TRBD1; V: TRBV29-1; J: TRBJ1-1; size: many; DNA: TGCAGCGCCCGAACGGGACAGCCGAACACTGAAGCTTTCTTT; CDR3: CSARTGQPNTEAFF
length: 18; D: NA; V: TRBV20-1; J: TRBJ2-5; size: many; DNA: TGCAGTGCTAGAGACCCCGGGTCGGTCAGAGCTTGGAGTGGGACCCAGTACTTC; CDR3: CSARDPGSVRAWSGTQYF
length: 16; D: NA; V: TRBV6-6; J: TRBJ2-7; size: NA; DNA: TGTGCCAGCAGTCCCCCTTTCGACAGCTACTCCTACGAGCAGTACTTC; CDR3: CASSPPFDSYSYEQYF
length: 15; D: NA; V: TRBV3-1; J: TRBJ2-5; size: many; DNA: TGTGCCAGCAGCCAACTCCTGCAAAAACAAGAGACCCAGTACTTC; CDR3: CASSQLLQKQETQYF
length: 15; D: NA; V: TRBV27; J: TRBJ1-6; size: many; DNA: TGTGCCAGCAGTTTCCTGACGGAGGGAAATTCACCCCTCCACTTT; CDR3: CASSFLTEGNSPLHF
length: 14; D: TRBD2; V: TRBV9; J: TRBJ2-1; size: NA; DNA: TGTGCCAGCAGCGTAACAGCGGGGGTTAATGAGCAGTTCTTC; CDR3: CASSVTAGVNEQFF
length: 13; D: NA; V: TRBV7-7; J: TRBJ2-5; size: many; DNA: TGTGCTAGCAGCTTAGGACTCAAAGAGACCCAGTACTTC; CDR3: CASSLGLKETQYF
length: 14; D: NA; V: TRBV18; J: TRBJ2-1; size: NA; DNA: TGTGCCAGCTCACCGGACGCGCTTGGGAATGAGCAGTTCTTC; CDR3: CASSPDALGNEQFF
length: 14; D: NA; V: TRBV7-6; J: TRBJ2-3; size: NA; DNA: TGTGCCAGCAGCCAAAGGCAATGGTCAGATACGCAGTATTTT; CDR3: CASSQRQWSDTQYF
length: 16; D: TRBD1; V: TRBV4-2; J: TRBJ1-6; size: few; DNA: TGTGCCAGCAGCCAAGATGGGACAGGGTGGAATTCACCCCTCCACTTT; CDR3: CASSQDGTGWNSPLHF
length: 14; D: NA; V: TRBV7-9; J: TRBJ1-4; size: few; DNA: TGTGCCAGCAGCTGGAGGCAGTCTAATGAAAAACTGTTTTTT; CDR3: CASSWRQSNEKLFF
length: 16; D: TRBD1; V: TRBV28; J: TRBJ2-7; size: once; DNA: TGTGCCAGCAACGCTGCCCCCCGACAGGGGGTCTACGAGCAGTACTTC; CDR3: CASNAAPRQGVYEQYF
length: 15; D: TRBD1; V: TRBV15; J: TRBJ2-7; size: many; DNA: TGTGCCACCAGCCCTCCCCGGGGACAGGGGGTTGCGCAGTACTTC; CDR3: CATSPPRGQGVAQYF
length: 14; D: NA; V: TRBV7-3; J: TRBJ1-2; size: NA; DNA: TGTGCCAGCAGCCGGGACTCCAGTAACTATGGCTACACCTTC; CDR3: CASSRDSSNYGYTF
length: 12; D: TRBD1; V: TRBV29-1; J: TRBJ2-7; size: NA; DNA: TGCAGCGTTGGGACAGGGCTCTACGAGCAGTACTTC; CDR3: CSVGTGLYEQYF
length: 17; D: TRBD2; V: TRBV19; J: TRBJ2-1; size: many; DNA: TGTGCCAGTAGTACCGGGACTAGCGGGATCCCCTACAATGAGCAGTTCTTC; CDR3: CASSTGTSGIPYNEQFF
length: 14; D: NA; V: TRBV12-5; J: TRBJ2-6; size: many; DNA: TGTGCTAGTGGGGACATTTCTGGGGCCAACGTCCTGACTTTC; CDR3: CASGDISGANVLTF
length: 13; D: NA; V: TRBV3-1; J: TRBJ2-1; size: NA; DNA: TGTGCCAGCAGCCAGTCCGCGCCGGGTGAGCAGTTCTTC; CDR3: CASSQSAPGEQFF
length: 11; D: NA; V: TRBV18; J: TRBJ1-2; size: many; DNA: TGTGCCAGCTCACCGGACTATGGCTACACCTTC; CDR3: CASSPDYGYTF
length: 11; D: NA; V: TRBV11-2; J: TRBJ2-7; size: few; DNA: TGTGCCAGCAGCCACCCAGGGGCCCATTACTTC; CDR3: CASSHPGAHYF
length: 14; D: NA; V: TRBV2; J: TRBJ1-1; size: few; DNA: TGTGCCAGCAGTGTACTAGGGGTGAACACTGAAGCTTTCTTT; CDR3: CASSVLGVNTEAFF
length: 15; D: NA; V: TRBV27; J: TRBJ2-3; size: many; DNA: TGTGCCAGCAGATTCGCGGGTCCTTTAGCAGATACGCAGTATTTT; CDR3: CASRFAGPLADTQYF
length: 15; D: NA; V: TRBV4-1; J: TRBJ2-7; size: NA; DNA: TGCGCCAGCAGCCAATCCCCAACTGGGGAATACGAGCAGTACTTC; CDR3: CASSQSPTGEYEQYF
length: 14; D: NA; V: TRBV9; J: TRBJ2-1; size: NA; DNA: TGTGCCAGCAGCCCCCGGACCCATTACAATGAGCAGTTCTTC; CDR3: CASSPRTHYNEQFF
length: 14; D: NA; V: TRBV12-3/TRBV12-4; J: TRBJ1-1; size: NA; DNA: TGTGCCAGCAGTTGGAAAGCCATGAACACTGAAGCTTTCTTT; CDR3: CASSWKAMNTEAFF
length: 14; D: TRBD1; V: TRBV6-6; J: TRBJ2-1; size: NA; DNA: TGTGCCAGCAGTTACTCGAACAGGGGCAATGAGCAGTTCTTC; CDR3: CASSYSNRGNEQFF
length: 16; D: NA; V: TRBV11-2; J: TRBJ2-1; size: many; DNA: TGTGCCAGCAGCCCTCTGACTTCCTACTCCTACAATGAGCAGTTCTTC; CDR3: CASSPLTSYSYNEQFF
length: 15; D: NA; V: TRBV12-3/TRBV12-4; J: TRBJ1-1; size: many; DNA: TGTGCCAGCAGGTCGCGGACTGGGGCGAACACTGAAGCTTTCTTT; CDR3: CASRSRTGANTEAFF
length: 12; D: NA; V: TRBV29-1; J: TRBJ1-5; size: many; DNA: TGCAGCGTTGGACAGGTAAATCAGCCCCAGCATTTT; CDR3: CSVGQVNQPQHF
length: 15; D: NA; V: TRBV7-6; J: TRBJ1-3; size: few; DNA: TGTGCCAGCAGCTTGGAGGTGACCTCTGGAAACACCATATATTTT; CDR3: CASSLEVTSGNTIYF
length: 14; D: NA; V: TRBV12-3/TRBV12-4; J: TRBJ2-5; size: NA; DNA: TGTGCCAGCAGTTTATCTCTAAGTCGAGAGACCCAGTACTTC; CDR3: CASSLSLSRETQYF
length: 12; D: TRBD1; V: TRBV6-5; J: TRBJ1-5; size: many; DNA: TGTGCCAGCAGGGGTGACAGGGGACCTCTGCATTTT; CDR3: CASRGDRGPLHF
length: 15; D: TRBD1; V: TRBV7-9; J: TRBJ2-3; size: few; DNA: TGTGCCAGCAGCTCCAGGACAGGGGGTATAGATACGCAGTATTTT; CDR3: CASSSRTGGIDTQYF
length: 17; D: NA; V: TRBV21-1; J: TRBJ2-1; size: once; DNA: TGTGCCAGCAGCACTCGAAGGGACAGGGACCCCTACAATGAGCAGTTCTTC; CDR3: CASSTRRDRDPYNEQFF
length: 18; D: TRBD2; V: TRBV12-3/TRBV12-4; J: TRBJ2-2; size: NA; DNA: TGTGCCAGCAGTTTAGGCGATAGCGGGAGGGTCCAACCCGGGGAGCTGTTTTTT; CDR3: CASSLGDSGRVQPGELFF
length: 17; D: TRBD2; V: TRBV7-6; J: TRBJ2-2; size: few; DNA: TGTGCCAGCAGCTTTTCTGGACTAGCGGGAGGGCCCGGGGAGCTGTTTTTT; CDR3: CASSFSGLAGGPGELFF
length: 18; D: NA; V: TRBV29-1; J: TRBJ1-6; size: few; DNA: TGCAGCGGACACGCGTCCGGACAGAAGCTGGTTAATAATTCACCCCTCCACTTT; CDR3: CSGHASGQKLVNNSPLHF
length: 11; D: NA; V: TRBV30; J: TRBJ2-7; size: NA; DNA: TGTGCCTGGAGTCGAGCCCACGAGCAGTACTTC; CDR3: CAWSRAHEQYF
length: 15; D: NA; V: TRBV6-2/TRBV6-3; J: TRBJ2-3; size: once; DNA: TGTGCCAGCAGCCAGCCCGGGATTGGGCAAGATACGCAGTATTTT; CDR3: CASSQPGIGQDTQYF
length: 16; D: TRBD1; V: TRBV4-1; J: TRBJ2-2; size: few; DNA: TGCGCCAGCAGCAACGGGACAGGGGGGAACACCGGGGAGCTGTTTTTT; CDR3: CASSNGTGGNTGELFF
length: 15; D: NA; V: TRBV28; J: TRBJ2-7; size: many; DNA: TGTGCCAGCACTCCCGCGGTCGGTATCTTCGGGGAGCAGTACTTC; CDR3: CASTPAVGIFGEQYF
length: 16; D: NA; V: TRBV7-9; J: TRBJ1-2; size: few; DNA: TGTGCCAGCAGCTCACGGGTGAGGGGGATCGGCTATGGCTACACCTTC; CDR3: CASSSRVRGIGYGYTF
length: 16; D: NA; V: TRBV5-1; J: TRBJ1-6; size: NA; DNA: TGCGCCAGCAGCCATGGAGACGGCAGAGCTAATACACCCCTCCACTTT; CDR3: CASSHGDGRANTPLHF
length: 15; D: NA; V: TRBV11-2; J: TRBJ2-5; size: few; DNA: TGTGCCAGCAGCTTGGCGCCTTCATCAAAAGAGACCCAGTACTTC; CDR3: CASSLAPSSKETQYF
length: 12; D: TRBD1; V: TRBV29-1; J: TRBJ2-7; size: NA; DNA: TGCAGCGTTGAAGGACAGGGCGACGAGCAGTACTTC; CDR3: CSVEGQGDEQYF
length: 16; D: NA; V: TRBV7-9; J: TRBJ2-2; size: NA; DNA: TGTGCCAGCAGCTCATCAGCGGGCCCGAACACCGGGGAGCTGTTTTTT; CDR3: CASSSSAGPNTGELFF